This TCR beta chain appears in the sequencing data of a study of blood T cell repertoires in COVID-19. Study summary: Specimens from acute and convalescent COVID-19 originated in the United States, Italy and Spain. Sources were T cells, B-cell-depleted T cells, or PBMCs; the material itself was cDNA or gDNA.

This CDR3 is 15 amino acids long. Germline V gene data show CDR1 as LNHDA and CDR2 as SQIVND (reference sequence). The ends lost 5 bases at V and 4 bases at J; junction bases unmatched: 6. Ages ranged from about 18 to 89 years, with residence in about 24 US areas. Repertoires were generated with immunoSEQ multiplex PCR, while TCRdb's copy carries only in-frame clones and drops some. The sample has over 300,000 clones; 85% to 90% are singletons. This chain joins TRBV19 and TRBJ2-2, with 8 bases identical to TRBD1. The receptor comes from a woman aged 18-29 years who had recovered from COVID-19. Sequenced material: PBMCs or T cells enriched from blood (not recorded which). CDR3: CASSSRTGPTGELFF. The CDR3, as DNA: TGTGCCAGTAGTTCCCGGACAGGGCCCACCGGGGAGCTGTTTTTT.